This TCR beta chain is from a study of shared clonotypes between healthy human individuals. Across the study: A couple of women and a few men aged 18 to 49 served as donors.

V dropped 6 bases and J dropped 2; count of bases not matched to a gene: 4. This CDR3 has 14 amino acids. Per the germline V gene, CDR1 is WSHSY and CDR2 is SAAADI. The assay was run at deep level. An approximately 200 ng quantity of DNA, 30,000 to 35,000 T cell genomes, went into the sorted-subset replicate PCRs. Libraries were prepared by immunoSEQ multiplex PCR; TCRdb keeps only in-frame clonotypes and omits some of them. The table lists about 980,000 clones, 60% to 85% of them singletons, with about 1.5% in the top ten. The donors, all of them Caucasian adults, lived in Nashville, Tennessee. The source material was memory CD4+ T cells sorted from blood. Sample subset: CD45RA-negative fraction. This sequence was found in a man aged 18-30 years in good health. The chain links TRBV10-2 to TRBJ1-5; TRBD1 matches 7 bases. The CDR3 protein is CASREGTGNQPQHF. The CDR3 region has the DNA TGCGCCAGCAGGGAAGGGACAGGCAATCAGCCCCAGCATTTT.